This T cell receptor (beta chain) was found in a study of shared clonotypes between healthy human individuals. Evenly divided among several immunoSEQ plates was the genomic DNA of each subset. TCRdb's copy holds only in-frame clones and misses some; the assay was immunoSEQ multiplex PCR. The data show over a million clones, about 98.5% seen once. Looked up from germline, CDR1 is GTSNPN and CDR2 is SVGIG (reference sequence). The CDR3 loop spans 16 amino acids. The V end lost 3 bases, the J end lost 1 base, and 19 bases lay between the germline ends. This clone was seen just once. Specimen: naive CD4+ T cells sorted from blood. As to subset: CD45RA+ positively selected. The clonotype originates from a man under 40 in good health. The V call is TRBV30, the J call TRBJ2-7, with D perhaps matching TRBD1 or TRBD2 (5 bases each). The DNA of the CDR3 is TGTGCCTGGAGACCACCCAATGGTTGGGGGTCCTACGAGCAGTACTTC. It encodes CAWRPPNGWGSYEQYF.